Shown below are 30 T cell receptor beta chains from a single sample sequenced in a study of T cell clusters in autoimmune cytopenias. One tube held mixed TRB-A and TRB-B primer pools for touch-down PCR. From its re-call of the multiplex PCR reads, TCRdb lists each CDR3 protein once, without DNA. Recorded here are some 3,900 distinct CDR3 sequences; the top ten clones represent over 25%. Each sample's input was approximately 270 ng genomic DNA, 38,000 or so genome equivalents. The source material was peripheral blood. These receptors were taken from a human donor with an autoimmune cytopenia or autoimmune hepatitis (not recorded which).

The V and J genes are TRBV20-1 and TRBJ2-7; TCRdb returns TRBD2, unconfirmable since there is no DNA. Germline V gene lookup returns CDR1 DFQATT and CDR2 SNEGSKA (reference sequence). CDR3 length: 13 residues. The CDR3 sequence: CSASGTSDYEQYF.

This clonotype is labeled medium-sized based on frequency. CDR3 in amino acids: CATSRDETSGTGEQFF. The chain carries TRBV15 and TRBJ2-1; absent DNA, TCRdb's TRBD2 call cannot be checked. Germline V lookup: CDR1 LNHNV, CDR2 YYDKDF (reference sequence). The CDR3 is made up of 16 amino acids.

The chain employs TRBV12-3 or TRBV12-4 and TRBJ2-1; TCRdb picks TRBD2, but there is no DNA to check that call. There are 15 residues in the CDR3. CDR3 residues: CASSETGGGVDEQLF.

The chain joins TRBV7-9 to TRBJ1-6; TCRdb outputs TRBD1, but without DNA this stays unchecked. The germline V gene has CDR1 SEHNR and CDR2 FQNEAQ (reference sequence). This CDR3 comprises 14 residues. The CDR3 is CASSPGQLNSPLHF.

This clonotype is classed as medium-sized by frequency. The J gene is TRBJ2-3, the V gene TRBV30; the D gene TCRdb calls, TRBD2, cannot be checked with no DNA. The V gene's germline CDR1 is GTSNPN and CDR2 SVGIG (reference sequence). The CDR3 has 16 residues. CDR3 protein: CAWSDPRAGGLDTQYF. Supplemented by reference TRBV30 and TRBJ2-3, the full variable domain reads SQTIHQWPATLVQPVGSPLSLECTVEGTSNPNLYWYRQAAGRGLQLLFYSVGIGQISSEVPQNLSASRPQDRQFILSSKKLLLSDSGFYLCAWSDPRAGGLDTQYFGPGTRLTVL.

This chain uses TRBV5-5 with TRBJ2-3; the TRBD1 assignment by TCRdb is unverifiable without DNA. CDR3 length: 13 residues. From germline, CDR1 is SGHKS and CDR2 YYEKEE (reference sequence). The CDR3 protein is CASSIEGADTQYF.

The genes are TRBV4-2 and TRBJ1-2; TCRdb's D call, TRBD1, is unchecked because there is no DNA. The CDR3 consists of 13 residues. Germline assignment: CDR1 LGHNA and CDR2 YNFKEQ. The CDR3 region is CASRGTGRDGYTF.

The chain carries TRBV20-1 and TRBJ2-5. The germline V gene encodes CDR1 DFQATT and CDR2 SNEGSKA (reference sequence). This CDR3 is built from 11 residues. CDR3 protein: CSARAWENQYF.

Judged by frequency, this clonotype is medium-sized. V is TRBV19 and J is TRBJ1-4. The CDR3 is made up of 12 amino acids. Germline CDR1 and CDR2: LNHDA and SQIVND (reference sequence). The CDR3 protein is CASSTPNEKLFF. Using reference TRBV19 and TRBJ1-4 for the parts outside the CDR3, the full variable domain is DGGITQSPKYLFRKEGQNVTLSCEQNLNHDAMYWYRQDPGQGLRLIYYSQIVNDFQKGDIAEGYSVSREKKESFPLTVTSAQKNPTAFYLCASSTPNEKLFFGSGTQLSVL.

The chain couples TRBV5-1 to TRBJ1-2. Germline V gene data show CDR1 as SGHRS and CDR2 as YFSETQ. The CDR3 runs to 16 residues. The CDR3 region is CASSLARTAGVHGYTF. Full variable domain (rest looked up from reference TRBV5-1 and TRBJ1-2): KAGVTQTPRYLIKTRGQQVTLSCSPISGHRSVSWYQQTPGQGLQFLFEYFSETQRNKGNFPGRFSGRQFSNSRSEMNVSTLELGDSALYLCASSLARTAGVHGYTFGSGTRLTVV.

The chain uses TRBV6-6 and TRBJ1-2. CDR1 and CDR2 (germline): MNHNY, SVGAGI (reference sequence). The CDR3 has 14 residues. The CDR3 sequence is CASSYRDSSYGYTF.

The V and J genes are TRBV5-5 and TRBJ2-1; lacking DNA, the TRBD1 call made by TCRdb goes unchecked. CDR1 and CDR2 from the germline V gene are SGHKS and YYEKEE (reference sequence). The CDR3 spans 13 residues. Here the CDR3 reads CASSAGGTNEQFF. The whole variable domain, filled in from reference TRBV5-5 and TRBJ2-1, reads DAGVTQSPTHLIKTRGQQVTLRCSPISGHKSVSWYQQVLGQGPQFIFQYYEKEERGRGNFPDRFSARQFPNYSSELNVNALLLGDSALYLCASSAGGTNEQFFGPGTRLTVL.

Measured by frequency, this clonotype is medium-sized. V and J are TRBV19 and TRBJ1-3; there is no DNA to check the TCRdb D call of TRBD1. Germline-derived CDR1 and CDR2 are LNHDA and SQIVND (reference sequence). The CDR3 spans 13 residues. The CDR3: CASSIGTGEAIYF.

The rearrangement links TRBV7-9 to TRBJ2-5; the TCRdb D gene call, TRBD1, has no DNA to confirm it. The CDR3 has 15 amino acids. Germline assignment: CDR1 SEHNR and CDR2 FQNEAQ (reference sequence). The chain's CDR3 is CASSPQGGIGETQYF.

The chain links TRBV6-1 to TRBJ2-7; the TCRdb call, TRBD2, lacks DNA for checking. From germline, CDR1 is MNHNS and CDR2 SASEGT. The CDR3 runs to 15 residues. CDR3 sequence reads: CASTLGTSGTYEQYF.

This clonotype counts as medium-sized by frequency. The chain recombines TRBV19 with TRBJ1-5. CDR1 and CDR2 from the germline V gene are LNHDA and SQIVND (reference sequence). The CDR3 contains 12 residues. The CDR3 reads CASSVIGWPQHF.

The rearrangement uses TRBV4-1 and TRBJ2-3; without DNA, the TCRdb call of TRBD2 cannot be checked. The CDR3 is made up of 15 amino acids. Per the germline V gene, CDR1 is MGHRA and CDR2 is YSYEKL. The CDR3 loop reads CASSQTSVFTDTQYF.

In terms of frequency, this clonotype is medium-sized. The chain carries TRBV5-4 and TRBJ2-1; TCRdb designates TRBD2, a call that cannot be tested without DNA. The CDR3 length is 16 residues. Germline assignment: CDR1 SGHNT and CDR2 YYREEE (reference sequence). The CDR3 here is CASSLAKTSGINEQFF.

This clonotype ranks as medium-sized in terms of frequency. V usage is TRBV30 and J usage is TRBJ1-6. The CDR3 contains 13 residues. The germline CDR1 and CDR2 sequences are GTSNPN and SVGIG (reference sequence). CDR3 amino acids: CAWSQGLDSPLHF.

This rearrangement joins TRBV20-1 to TRBJ2-1; TCRdb selects TRBD1, and the lack of DNA leaves this call unchecked. This CDR3 comprises 14 residues. The germline V gene encodes CDR1 DFQATT and CDR2 SNEGSKA (reference sequence). CDR3 amino acids: CSARDGKGGDEQFF.

This rearrangement joins TRBV28 to TRBJ1-3; checking the TCRdb D call of TRBD1 is not possible without DNA. The CDR3 sequence is 15 residues long. Germline V gene lookup returns CDR1 MDHEN and CDR2 SYDVKM. The CDR3: CASSWPGNSGNTIYF.

This clonotype ranks as medium-sized in terms of frequency. V gene TRBV12-3 or TRBV12-4 combines with J gene TRBJ2-6. The CDR3 has 14 residues. The CDR3 sequence: CASSLQSGANVLTF.

Its frequency marks this clonotype as medium-sized. The genes are TRBV18 and TRBJ1-1. This CDR3 comprises 12 residues. The V gene's germline CDR1 is KGHSH and CDR2 LQKENI. The CDR3 protein is CASSPRGPEAFF.

The rearrangement links TRBV19 to TRBJ2-7; TCRdb indicates TRBD1, and absent DNA this call remains unverified. Germline CDR1 reads LNHDA; CDR2 reads SQIVND (reference sequence). The CDR3 runs to 15 residues. CDR3 in amino acids: CASKSGTGTVYEQYF.

This clonotype is classed as medium-sized by frequency. V is TRBV6-6 and J is TRBJ2-3; TCRdb proposes TRBD2, but this gene call is untestable without DNA. Germline CDR1 MNHNY, CDR2 SVGAGI (reference sequence). The CDR3 covers 16 residues. CDR3: CASSYYPGLGRVTQYF.

The chain employs TRBV5-5 and TRBJ1-6. Germline V gives CDR1 SGHKS, CDR2 YYEKEE (reference sequence). There are 13 residues in the CDR3. CDR3 sequence: CASSGRTNSPLHF.

Considering frequency, this clonotype is medium-sized (0.01 to 0.1%). The chain joins TRBV12-3 or TRBV12-4 to TRBJ1-2; TCRdb's D call, TRBD1, is unchecked because there is no DNA. The CDR3 is made up of 16 amino acids. The CDR3 protein is CASSLARGRTNYGYTF.

This clonotype is classed as medium-sized by frequency. The chain couples TRBV6-6 to TRBJ2-1; TCRdb indicates TRBD2, and absent DNA this call remains unverified. Germline loops: CDR1 MNHNY, CDR2 SVGAGI (reference sequence). The CDR3 loop spans 16 amino acids. The CDR3 loop is CASRPLGLAGGNEQFF.

The chain joins TRBV11-2 to TRBJ2-4. Looked up from germline, CDR1 is SGHAT and CDR2 is FQNNGV. The CDR3 covers 14 residues. The CDR3: CASSLTFGNDIQYF.

This clonotype is labeled medium-sized (0.01 to 0.1%) based on frequency. The CDR3 here is CAWGGGDQPQHF. The chain joins TRBV30 to TRBJ1-5; TCRdb names TRBD1, which stays unverified in the absence of DNA. Per germline, CDR1 GTSNPN and CDR2 SVGIG (reference sequence). CDR3 size: 12 residues.